This T cell receptor (beta chain) was captured by sequencing in a study of diagnostic markers for celiac disease (dated by TCRdb to 2018 to 2020). As concerns this clonotype: It has no known antigen specificity.

Sequencing instrument: Illumina MiSeq. Each entry corresponds to one CDR3 protein sequence from reads that TCRdb reprocessed, and DNA is not given. The table for this sample shows fewer than 2,000 distinct CDR3 sequences. The ten top clones hold approximately 17% of the sample. Sequences LGHNA (CDR1) and YSLEER (CDR2) are obtained from the germline V gene. From the cysteine up to the phenylalanine, the CDR3 has a length of 18 residues. No DNA was logged. The receptor comes from a human donor. This table probably holds off-target reads from a library built for another chain. The receptor chain draws on TRBV4-3 and TRBJ2-2; without DNA, the TCRdb call of TRBD2 cannot be checked. The sequenced sample consisted of either unsorted cells or a sorted T cell fraction (not recorded which). This receptor has the CDR3 CASSPGLAGGPDTGELFF.